This T cell receptor (beta chain) came from a study of blood T cell repertoires in COVID-19. CDR3 length equals 15 residues. Deletions cut 0 bases from V and 8 bases from J, with 14 bases between. The V gene's germline CDR1 is LNHNV and CDR2 YYDKDF (reference sequence). Profiling relied on immunoSEQ multiplex PCR, and the TCRdb table lists in-frame clones only, not all of them. The table includes roughly 250,000 clones, roughly 86% detected once. This clone was counted between two and nine times. The receptor's source is a man aged 50 or older with acute or convalescent COVID-19. The material sequenced was peripheral blood. This rearrangement joins TRBV15 to TRBJ1-3, with D perhaps matching TRBD1 (5 bases). Here the CDR3 DNA reads TGTGCCACCAGCAGAGATAGCGGGGGTGTTTACACCATATATTTT. Amino acid sequence: CATSRDSGGVYTIYF. The whole variable domain, filled in from reference TRBV15 and TRBJ1-3, reads DAMVIQNPRYQVTQFGKPVTLSCSQTLNHNVMYWYQQKSSQAPKLLFHYYDKDFNNEADTPDNFQSRRPNTSFCFLDIRSPGLGDTAMYLCATSRDSGGVYTIYFGEGSWLTVV.